A single sample is the source of the 25 T cell receptor beta chains below, sequenced in a study of T cell responses to AZD1222 COVID-19 vaccine. Sequenced by immunoSEQ multiplex PCR; TCRdb stores in-frame clones only, minus some. The data show fewer than 200,000 clones, around 92% seen once. The sample was peripheral blood, taken on day 0 of AZD1222 vaccination. The source of these receptors is an adult in good health.

V gene TRBV11-2 combines with J gene TRBJ1-1; no clear D. Germline values: CDR1 SGHAT, CDR2 FQNNGV. The CDR3 is made up of 16 amino acids. With 5 bases removed from V and 0 bases from J, the gap between germline ends came to 16 bases. The CDR3 loop is CASSPWVGNMNTEAFF. Here the CDR3 DNA reads TGTGCCAGCAGCCCTTGGGTAGGGAATATGAACACTGAAGCTTTCTTT.

CDR3 in amino acids: CASSQETSGIYEQYF. The CDR3 DNA reads as TGCGCCAGCAGCCAAGAAACGAGTGGGATCTACGAGCAGTACTTC. The rearrangement links TRBV4-1 to TRBJ2-7; D unclear. Trimming removed 0 bases at V and 3 bases at J, with 12 bases between. Per the germline V gene, CDR1 is MGHRA and CDR2 is YSYEKL. This CDR3 spans 15 amino acids.

This chain links TRBV12-5 with TRBJ2-2; D possibly corresponds to TRBD1 (6 bases). This CDR3 has 15 amino acids. CDR1 is LGHNT, CDR2 FRNRAP, per germline. V lost 6 bases and J 4 bases, leaving 15 bases between the germline ends. CDR3 loop: CASGQDRQGTGELFF. DNA of the CDR3: TGTGCTAGTGGCCAAGACAGGCAGGGCACCGGGGAGCTGTTTTTT.

V gene TRBV2 combines with J gene TRBJ2-1; TRBD2 matches 7 bases. The germline gives CDR1 SNHLY, CDR2 FYNNEI. This CDR3 is built from 17 residues. V shed 0 bases, J shed 8 bases, and the junction held 13 bases outside the gene matches. The CDR3 sequence: CASSEALLGLLGYEQFF. The CDR3 DNA is TGTGCCAGCAGTGAAGCGCTTCTGGGACTATTAGGGTATGAGCAGTTCTTC.

This chain uses TRBV2 with TRBJ1-4; D is perhaps TRBD1 (5 bases). The CDR3 covers 16 residues. V was trimmed by 5 bases and J by 1 base, leaving 14 bases between them. CDR1 and CDR2 from the germline V gene are SNHLY and FYNNEI. The CDR3 DNA is TGTGCCAGCAGTCCCGTCAGGGCGCAAACTAATGAAAAACTGTTTTTT. Residues: CASSPVRAQTNEKLFF.

This chain joins TRBV24-1 and TRBJ2-5, with D unclear. Per the germline V gene, CDR1 is KGHDR and CDR2 is SFDVKD. Trimming took off 2 bases at V and 0 bases at J, with 9 bases between the two ends. This CDR3 is 15 amino acids long. Here the CDR3 reads CATSDSTRYQETQYF. The CDR3, as DNA: TGTGCCACCAGTGATTCTACACGGTACCAAGAGACCCAGTACTTC.

On this clone: A junction boundary mismatches the germline segment, possibly from a read error. V and J are TRBV11-2 and TRBJ1-5; 12 nucleotides match TRBD1. Germline loops: CDR1 SGHAT, CDR2 FQNNGV. The CDR3 runs 16 residues. This CDR3 is CASSLEGTGGNQPQHF. The CDR3 DNA sequence: TGTGCCAGCAGCTTAGAAGGGACAGGGGGCAACCAGCCCCAGCATTTT.

The chain joins TRBV19 to TRBJ1-1; maybe TRBD1 (5 bases). The CDR3 runs to 12 residues. Per germline, CDR1 LNHDA and CDR2 SQIVND (reference sequence). Deletions cut 6 bases from V and 4 bases from J, with 9 bases between. The CDR3 spells CASSRGITEAFF. In nucleotides, the CDR3 is TGTGCCAGTAGCCGGGGGATCACTGAAGCTTTCTTT.

The chain joins TRBV19 to TRBJ2-2, with 8 bases that match TRBD1. Germline V gives CDR1 LNHDA, CDR2 SQIVND (reference sequence). V lost 7 bases and J lost 5; bases outside the gene matches: 6. CDR3 length: 14 residues. The CDR3 bases are TGTGCCAGTAAAAGGGGACAGGAAACCGGGGAGCTGTTTTTT. As protein: CASKRGQETGELFF.

The V and J genes are TRBV7-9 and TRBJ2-1; no clear D gene. V lost 8 bases and J lost 0, with 14 bases in between. Germline V CDR1 and CDR2: SEHNR, FQNEAQ (reference sequence). The CDR3 has 15 residues. The CDR3 spells CASRRQGSSYNEQFF. DNA for the CDR3: TGTGCCAGCCGGCGGCAAGGAAGCTCCTACAATGAGCAGTTCTTC.

The gene calls are TRBV6-2 or TRBV6-3 and TRBJ2-1; 11 bases agree with TRBD2. Trimming at V came to 4 bases and at J to 7 bases, leaving 3 bases not matched to a gene. Germline V gene sequence: CDR1 MNHEY, CDR2 SVGEGT. The CDR3 totals 14 residues. CDR3 sequence: CASSLGLAGNEQFF. The DNA for the CDR3 is TGTGCCAGCAGTTTAGGACTAGCGGGTAATGAGCAGTTCTTC.

The V gene is TRBV5-1, the J gene TRBJ2-3; no reliable D call. The CDR3 contains 12 residues. With 3 bases removed from V and 3 bases from J, the gap between germline ends came to 5 bases. The germline gives CDR1 SGHRS, CDR2 YFSETQ. CDR3 sequence reads: CASSYGTDTQYF. In nucleotides, the CDR3 is TGCGCCAGCAGCTATGGGACAGATACGCAGTATTTT.

The chain is built from TRBV19 and TRBJ2-3, with TRBD1 identical over 9 bases. The length of the CDR3 is 14 residues. Trimming at V came to 7 bases and at J to 4 bases, leaving 6 bases not matched to a gene. Germline CDR1 and CDR2: LNHDA and SQIVND (reference sequence). CDR3 sequence: CASTQGTGSDTQYF. The CDR3 DNA reads as TGTGCCAGTACCCAGGGGACAGGGTCAGATACGCAGTATTTT.

The chain joins TRBV18 to TRBJ2-3; the match to TRBD1 covers 8 bases. V was pared by 6 bases and J by 1 base, with 9 bases of the junction left unmatched. CDR3 length equals 16 residues. Per germline, CDR1 KGHSH and CDR2 LQKENI. The CDR3 spells CASSQIPGQGTDTQYF. In nucleotides, the CDR3 is TGTGCCAGCTCGCAAATTCCGGGACAGGGCACAGATACGCAGTATTTT.

The chain employs TRBV18 and TRBJ1-6; perhaps TRBD1 as D (6 bases). Between the trimmed V and J ends, which lost 1 base and 7 bases, there was a span of 14 bases. CDR3 length: 16 residues. Germline CDR1 KGHSH, CDR2 LQKENI. CDR3 amino acids: CASSPRDAGANSPLHF. In nucleotides, the CDR3 is TGTGCCAGCTCACCACGAGACGCAGGGGCGAATTCACCCCTCCACTTT.

The rearrangement uses TRBV15 and TRBJ2-6; 9 nucleotides match TRBD1. Germline trimming cut 3 bases from V and 3 bases from J; bases unmatched to any gene: 0. The CDR3 loop spans 15 amino acids. The germline CDR1 and CDR2 sequences are LNHNV and YYDKDF (reference sequence). The CDR3 DNA reads TGTGCCACCAGCAGGGACAGGGGTGGGGCCAACGTCCTGACTTTC. This translates into CATSRDRGGANVLTF.

V is TRBV10-3 and J is TRBJ1-4, with 10 bases lining up with TRBD1. The CDR3 sequence is 12 residues long. Germline V CDR1 and CDR2: ENHRY, SYGVKD. J gave up 11 bases and V 6 bases, and 3 bases lay outside the gene matches. CDR3 DNA: TGTGCCATCAGGGGGACAGGGGAGAAACTGTTTTTT. Translated: CAIRGTGEKLFF.

The chain has TRBV4-2 and TRBJ1-5; D uncertain. CDR3 length equals 13 residues. The V gene lost 11 bases and the J gene lost 2 bases, with 13 bases spanning the gap. Germline CDR1 is LGHNA and CDR2 is YNFKEQ. CDR3 loop: CASGEDRNQPQHF. CDR3 nucleotide sequence: TGTGCCTCCGGGGAAGACCGCAATCAGCCCCAGCATTTT.

The chain couples TRBV5-6 to TRBJ2-3, with 9 bases identical to TRBD2. Germline V gene sequence: CDR1 SGHDT, CDR2 YYEEEE. The CDR3 length is 14 residues. V was clipped by 5 bases and J by 6 bases; unmatched bases: 7. This chain's CDR3 is CASSSGTSFDTQYF. The CDR3 nucleotides are TGTGCCAGCAGTTCCGGGACTAGCTTCGATACGCAGTATTTT.

The CDR3 DNA reads as TGCGCCAGCGGGTGGACAGGGACCGATGAAAAACTGTTTTTT. This codes for CASGWTGTDEKLFF. The rearrangement joins TRBV4-1 to TRBJ1-4; 8 nucleotides align to TRBD1. Losses at the gene ends were 8 bases for V and 6 bases for J; bases not matched to a gene: 8. CDR3 length: 14 residues. Germline V lookup: CDR1 MGHRA, CDR2 YSYEKL.

The V call is TRBV7-9, the J call TRBJ1-2; 10 bases agree with TRBD1. The CDR3 runs to 14 residues. V trimming: 4 bases; J trimming: 7 bases; junction bases outside the gene matches: 6. Germline CDR1 is SEHNR and CDR2 is FQNEAQ (reference sequence). The CDR3 sequence: CASSSTGGEGGYTF. The CDR3 DNA reads as TGTGCCAGCAGCTCGACAGGGGGCGAGGGTGGCTACACCTTC. The whole variable domain, filled in from reference TRBV7-9 and TRBJ1-2, reads DTGVSQNPRHKITKRGQNVTFRCDPISEHNRLYWYRQTLGQGPEFLTYFQNEAQLEKSRLLSDRFSAERPKGSFSTLEIQRTEQGDSAMYLCASSSTGGEGGYTFGSGTRLTVV.

Only one count was recorded for this clone. This rearrangement joins TRBV18 to TRBJ1-3; possibly TRBD1 for D (6 bases). The CDR3 extends over 15 amino acids. V was pared by 3 bases and J by 0 bases, with 9 bases between. CDR1 and CDR2 from the germline V gene are KGHSH and LQKENI. For the CDR3, the DNA is TGTGCCAGCTCACCGGGACATAGCTCTGGAAACACCATATATTTT. It is translated as CASSPGHSSGNTIYF.

The chain employs TRBV5-6 and TRBJ2-5, with TRBD2 as a possible D gene (6 bases). Germline values: CDR1 SGHDT, CDR2 YYEEEE. V lost 4 bases and J 5 bases, leaving 27 bases between the germline ends. This CDR3 has 18 residues. Written as DNA, the CDR3 is TGTGCCAGCAGCGCCCTCCCCCCCAGCGGGCCCGAGTTGGAGACCCAGTACTTC. Encoded protein: CASSALPPSGPELETQYF.

This clone was detected only once. The chain joins TRBV6-6 to TRBJ2-1, with TRBD1 matching over 10 bases. The V segment lost 4 bases and the J segment 1 base; nucleotides outside the gene matches: 4. Looked up from germline, CDR1 is MNHNY and CDR2 is SVGAGI (reference sequence). The CDR3 is made up of 16 amino acids. DNA for the CDR3: TGTGCCAGCAGTTCCGGGACAGGGGTTTCCTACAATGAGCAGTTCTTC. This gives the protein CASSSGTGVSYNEQFF.

V usage is TRBV29-1 and J usage is TRBJ2-3; D gene ambiguous. V lost 6 bases and J 6 bases, leaving 10 bases between the germline ends. CDR3 length: 11 residues. Germline V CDR1 and CDR2: SQVTM, ANQGSEA. CDR3 DNA: TGCAGCGTGCCGGTTAGGGATACGCAGTATTTT. It codes for CSVPVRDTQYF.